These T cell receptor beta chains were read from a single sample in a study of immune evolution from preneoplasia to lung adenocarcinoma. The method was immunoSEQ multiplex PCR; TCRdb's version includes in-frame clones alone and lacks a portion of them. The sample lists about 2,000 clones; approximately 84% were seen once. Sequencing was carried out using FFPE tissue from an adenomatous hyperplasia lung lesion. The receptors here all came from a donor of 70 years or more with lung adenocarcinoma. CDR3s include the opening cysteine and the closing phenylalanine or tryptophan.

J gene,V gene,CDR3 protein
TRBJ1-5,TRBV25-1,CASSPGGFSNQPQHF
TRBJ1-5,TRBV9,CASSVDPNQPQHF
TRBJ2-5,TRBV18,CASSLQETQYF
TRBJ1-2,TRBV6-1,CASSPSKVGYTF
TRBJ2-7,TRBV2,CASRTGGLVAEQYF
TRBJ1-5,TRBV7-8,CASSPQGRVNQPQHF
TRBJ1-5,TRBV6-1,CASRFGHLSNQPQHF
TRBJ2-1,TRBV6-6,CASSPGHNEQFF
TRBJ2-1,TRBV6-4,CASKRDPGADEQFF
TRBJ2-7,TRBV6-6,CASSEVPQQGYEQYF
TRBJ2-2,TRBV6-5,CATTSGTSGELFF
TRBJ2-7,TRBV4-2,CASSQEKAGPAYEQYF
TRBJ2-7,TRBV7-2,CASSFSRGPYEQYF
TRBJ2-1,TRBV7-8,CASSRTEGSYNEQFF
TRBJ2-1,TRBV11-2,CASSRTTQLSGLGQFF
TRBJ1-2,TRBV7-9,CASSLDPYGYTF
TRBJ1-1,TRBV21-1,CASTQAQPNTEAFF
TRBJ1-2,TRBV29-1,CSVEIPGTGSHGYTF
TRBJ2-3,TRBV5-4,CASSKTTLGPDTQYF
TRBJ2-7,TRBV27,CASSSPEQYF
TRBJ2-1,TRBV5-1,CASSLVLAEFFAEQFF
TRBJ2-6,TRBV9,CASSSQIGANVLTF
TRBJ2-7,TRBV11-2,CASSLAGKVYEQYF
TRBJ2-5,TRBV10-3,CATGLAGGETQYF
TRBJ2-7,TRBV28,CASSLSDRDEQYF
TRBJ1-6,TRBV7-2,CASGHLNSPLHF
TRBJ1-1,TRBV10-1,CASGTDTEAFF
TRBJ1-5,TRBV28,CASSNGQGFNQPQHF
TRBJ2-5,TRBV2,CASSPSGQGVSETQYF
TRBJ2-6,TRBV5-6,CASSWDSGANVLTF
TRBJ2-3,TRBV15,CATSVDFRDTQYF
TRBJ2-3,TRBV6-6,CATRGASDTQYF
TRBJ1-6,TRBV2,CASSVEEVNSPLHF
TRBJ1-2,TRBV28,CASTPTGNYGYTF
TRBJ2-7,TRBV5-4,CASSLISSPGEQYF
TRBJ1-3,TRBV21-1,CASSNIRGCGLPSGNTIYF
TRBJ2-5,TRBV19,CASSPTGPGPETQYF
TRBJ1-5,TRBV30,CAWSVRGQGDQPQHF
TRBJ2-3,TRBV19,CASNRGPLEADTQYF
TRBJ1-2,TRBV7-9,CATRTEDYGYTF
TRBJ2-7,TRBV29-1,CSVEITEFGEQYF
TRBJ2-3,TRBV7-6,CASSLGQEFNTQYF
TRBJ2-3,TRBV5-4,CASSLTSATDTQYF
TRBJ2-3,TRBV4-1,CASSQTGGVNTQYF
TRBJ2-7,TRBV15,CATSGGQTYEQYF
TRBJ2-3,TRBV4-1,CASSQSLLGTDTQYF
TRBJ2-1,TRBV5-4,CASSFPDYNEQFF
TRBJ2-1,TRBV19,CASSIQGAQFGEQFF
TRBJ1-2,TRBV6-6,CASSYEIGNPHGYTF
TRBJ2-2,TRBV11-2,CASSFPTRRDGELFF
TRBJ1-1,TRBV7-3,CASSPQAGVTEAFF
TRBJ2-3,TRBV28,CASSLGGTDTQYF
TRBJ2-7,TRBV14,CASSQSSYEQYF
TRBJ2-2,TRBV5-1,CASSLDPSLGAGELFF